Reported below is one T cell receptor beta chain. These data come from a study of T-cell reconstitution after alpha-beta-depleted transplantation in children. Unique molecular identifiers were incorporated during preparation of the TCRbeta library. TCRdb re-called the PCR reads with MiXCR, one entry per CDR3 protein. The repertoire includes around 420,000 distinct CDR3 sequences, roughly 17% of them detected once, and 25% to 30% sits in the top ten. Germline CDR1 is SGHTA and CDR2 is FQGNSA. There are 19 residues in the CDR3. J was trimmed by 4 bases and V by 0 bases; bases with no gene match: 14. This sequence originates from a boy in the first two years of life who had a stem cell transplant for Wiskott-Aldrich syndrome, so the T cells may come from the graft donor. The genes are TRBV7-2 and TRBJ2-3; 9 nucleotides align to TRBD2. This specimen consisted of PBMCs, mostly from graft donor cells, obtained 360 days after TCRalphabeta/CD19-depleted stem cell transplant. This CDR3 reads CASSLATAIGGLASDTQYF. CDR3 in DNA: TGTGCCAGCAGCTTAGCGACGGCTATAGGGGGACTAGCTTCAGATACGCAGTATTTT.